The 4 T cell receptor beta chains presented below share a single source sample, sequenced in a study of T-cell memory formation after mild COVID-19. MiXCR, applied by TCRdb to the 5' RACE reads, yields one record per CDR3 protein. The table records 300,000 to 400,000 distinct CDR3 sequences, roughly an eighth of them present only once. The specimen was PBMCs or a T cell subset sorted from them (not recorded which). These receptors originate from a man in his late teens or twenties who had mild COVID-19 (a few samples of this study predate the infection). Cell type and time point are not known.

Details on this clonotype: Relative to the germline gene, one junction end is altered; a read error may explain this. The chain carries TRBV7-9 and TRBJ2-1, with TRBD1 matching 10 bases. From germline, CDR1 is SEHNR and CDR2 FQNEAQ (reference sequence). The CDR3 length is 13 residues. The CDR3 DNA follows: TGTGCCAGCAGCGCCACCGGGACAGGGGATGGGACCTTC. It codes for CASSATGTGDGTF.

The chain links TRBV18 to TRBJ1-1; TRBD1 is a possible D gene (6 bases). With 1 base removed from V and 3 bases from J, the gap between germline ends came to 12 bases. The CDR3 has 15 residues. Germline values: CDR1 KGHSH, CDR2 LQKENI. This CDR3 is CASSPRTQGHTEAFF. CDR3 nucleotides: TGTGCCAGCTCACCACGAACACAGGGACACACTGAAGCTTTCTTT. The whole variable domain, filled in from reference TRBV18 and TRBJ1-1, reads NAGVMQNPRHLVRRRGQEARLRCSPMKGHSHVYWYRQLPEEGLKFMVYLQKENIIDESGMPKERFSAEFPKEGPSILRIQQVVRGDSAAYFCASSPRTQGHTEAFFGQGTRLTVV.

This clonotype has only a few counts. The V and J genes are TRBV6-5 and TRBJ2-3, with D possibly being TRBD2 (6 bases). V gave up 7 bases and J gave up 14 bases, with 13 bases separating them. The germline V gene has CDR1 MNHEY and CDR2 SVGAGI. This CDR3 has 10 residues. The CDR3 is CASKGGLWYF. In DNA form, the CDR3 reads TGTGCCAGCAAGGGAGGTTTATGGTATTTT.

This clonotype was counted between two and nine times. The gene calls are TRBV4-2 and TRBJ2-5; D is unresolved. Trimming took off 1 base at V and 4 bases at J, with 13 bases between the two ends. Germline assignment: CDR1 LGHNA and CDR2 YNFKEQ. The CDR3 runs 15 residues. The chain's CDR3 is CASSQVWASGETQYF. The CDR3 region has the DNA TGTGCCAGCAGCCAAGTTTGGGCTAGTGGAGAGACCCAGTACTTC.